This T cell receptor beta chain was profiled in a study of PD-L1 blockade in urothelial cancer. Looking at the study overall: Twenty-five of the 29 patients were men with bladder-origin urothelial cancer. Samples came from 3 weeks, at the second dose, and 6 weeks into treatment.

Here immunoSEQ multiplex PCR was the method, and the copy in TCRdb shows in-frame clones only, minus some. The table records 35,000 to 45,000 clones, around 90% of them present only once. In germline, CDR1 is LGHNT, CDR2 FRNRAP. The CDR3 has 12 amino acids. This chain connects TRBV12-5 to TRBJ1-2; D gene unclear. Sample: PBMCs, taken around atezolizumab (anti-PD-L1) treatment. The sequence was collected from an older man with urothelial cancer. The CDR3 sequence is CASLLGFRGYTF. In DNA form, the CDR3 reads TGTGCCTCACTCCTCGGGTTTCGGGGCTACACCTTC. The whole variable domain, filled in from reference TRBV12-5 and TRBJ1-2, reads DARVTQTPRHKVTEMGQEVTMRCQPILGHNTVFWYRQTMMQGLELLAYFRNRAPLDDSGMPKDRFSAEMPDATLATLKIQPSEPRDSAVYFCASLLGFRGYTFGSGTRLTVV.